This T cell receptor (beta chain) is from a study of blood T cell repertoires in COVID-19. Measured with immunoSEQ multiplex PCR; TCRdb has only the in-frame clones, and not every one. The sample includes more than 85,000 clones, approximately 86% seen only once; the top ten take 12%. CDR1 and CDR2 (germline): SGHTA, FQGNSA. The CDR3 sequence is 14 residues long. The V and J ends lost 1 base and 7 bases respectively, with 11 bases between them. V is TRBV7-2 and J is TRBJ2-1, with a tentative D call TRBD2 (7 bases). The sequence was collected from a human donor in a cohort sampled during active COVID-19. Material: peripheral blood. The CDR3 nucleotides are TGTGCCAGCAGCTTAGAGGGGGGGCGGAATGAGCAGTTCTTC. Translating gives CASSLEGGRNEQFF.